This is a list of T cell receptor beta chains from one sample in a study of a mutant IDH1 vaccine in newly diagnosed glioma. TCRdb's copy holds only in-frame clones and misses some; the assay was immunoSEQ multiplex PCR. The data contain about 25,000 clones, approximately 80% of them singletons. Their antigens remain unidentified. This specimen was PBMCs, taken from a glioma patient whose treatment included an IDH1 peptide vaccine. Receptors were obtained from a man aged 40-49 years with glioma. Each CDR3 is given with its conserved first and last residue. D genes are given only for firm matches. Clone sizes are given selectively: once, few, many, or a class where the clone is expanded.

>.|TRBJ2-3|.|TRBV18
TGTGCCAGCTCACCACCGGGCCAGGTGGGAGATACGCAGTATTTT
CASSPPGQVGDTQYF
>.|TRBJ1-1|.|TRBV29-1
TGCAGCGTTGATGACGCCAGATCGAACACTGAAGCTTTCTTT
CSVDDARSNTEAFF
>.|TRBJ2-7|.|TRBV4-1
TGCGCCAGCAGCCAAGTGTCTGTGCCCGAGCAGTACTTC
CASSQVSVPEQYF
>TRBD2|TRBJ2-1|once|TRBV5-1
TGCGCCAGCAACTGGACCCTAACTAGCGGGAGCGGTAATGAGCAGTTCTTC
CASNWTLTSGSGNEQFF
>.|TRBJ1-6|.|TRBV2
TGTGCCAGCAGAGACAGCGAGTATCCCTCTGGGGGTAATTCACCCCTCCACTTT
CASRDSEYPSGGNSPLHF
>.|TRBJ1-3|.|TRBV4-1
TGCGCCAGCAGCCAAGAATACTCTGGAAACACCATATATTTT
CASSQEYSGNTIYF
>.|TRBJ2-5|.|TRBV5-4
TGTGCCAGCAGCTTGTACGGGGGGCGAGAGACCCAGTACTTC
CASSLYGGRETQYF
>.|TRBJ2-2|.|TRBV29-1
TGCAGCGTTGGGGCTAGCGCCGCCGGGGAGCTGTTTTTT
CSVGASAAGELFF
>.|TRBJ2-5|.|TRBV2
TGTGCCAGCAATAGGGGCTTACAAGAGACCCAGTACTTC
CASNRGLQETQYF
>.|TRBJ2-5|few|TRBV29-1
TGCAGCGTTGAGGCCAGAACCCAAGAGACCCAGTACTTC
CSVEARTQETQYF
>.|TRBJ2-3|.|TRBV5-1
TGCGCCAGCAGCTCGGTTGGGGGCCAAGGGGATACGCAGTATTTT
CASSSVGGQGDTQYF
>TRBD1|TRBJ2-1|.|TRBV9
TGTGCCAGCAGCGTTTCCGCGTCCGGGACAGGGCAGAATGAGCAGTTCTTC
CASSVSASGTGQNEQFF
>.|TRBJ1-2|.|TRBV29-1
TGCAGCGTTCTCCGGGGAGAGGATGGCTACACCTTC
CSVLRGEDGYTF
>.|TRBJ1-2|.|TRBV9
TGTGCCAGCAGCCTTAGTAGCATTGGGGTTAACTATGGCTACACCTTC
CASSLSSIGVNYGYTF
>.|TRBJ2-1|.|TRBV1
TGCACCAGCAGCCAACGGATGACGCCTAAGCCGGGGCTAGCGGGTGGTAGTGAGCAGTTCTTC
CTSSQRMTPKPGLAGGSEQFF
>.|TRBJ2-7|.|TRBV2
TGTGCCAGCACCATTCAGCCGGGTCCTTCCTACGAGCAGTACTTC
CASTIQPGPSYEQYF
>TRBD2|TRBJ2-7|.|TRBV13
TGTGCCAGCAGCAAGCCGGGAGGGTCCTACGAGCAGTACTTC
CASSKPGGSYEQYF
>TRBD1|TRBJ1-5|.|TRBV5-6
TGTGCCAGCAGCGGGGGACAGGGGGCGGATCAGCCCCAGCATTTT
CASSGGQGADQPQHF
>TRBD1|TRBJ1-2|.|TRBV4-1
TGCGCCAGCAGCCCGGGACAGGTTGATAGAAGCTACACCTTC
CASSPGQVDRSYTF
>TRBD1|TRBJ1-1|.|TRBV19
TGTGCCAGTAGTCCGTGGGACAGACGAGGCGCTGAAGCTTTCTTT
CASSPWDRRGAEAFF
>.|TRBJ2-3|once|TRBV11-2
TGTGCCAGCAGCTTAGGGTGGACAGATACGCAGTATTTT
CASSLGWTDTQYF
>TRBD1|TRBJ1-1|.|TRBV19
TGTGCCAGTAGTTCTCAGGACAGGGGGCGAACTGAAGCTTTCTTT
CASSSQDRGRTEAFF
>TRBD2|TRBJ2-1|.|TRBV6-5
TGTGCCAGCAGTTACTTTAGCGGGAGCTCCTACAATGAGCAGTTCTTC
CASSYFSGSSYNEQFF
>.|TRBJ1-1|.|TRBV11-3
TGTGCCAGCAGCTTAGATGGCAGGGTAAACACTGAAGCTTTCTTT
CASSLDGRVNTEAFF
>.|TRBJ1-2|.|TRBV25-1
TGTGCCAGCAGTGACCTTTACTATGGCTACACCTTC
CASSDLYYGYTF
>.|TRBJ1-6|.|TRBV7-2
TGTGCCAGCAGCTTAGCGTATCGGGGATCACCCCTCCACTTT
CASSLAYRGSPLHF
>.|TRBJ1-2|.|TRBV4-3
TGCGCCAGCAGCCTTGACAATTTAGGCTATGGCTACACCTTC
CASSLDNLGYGYTF
>TRBD1|TRBJ1-5|.|TRBV28
TGTGCCAGCAGCCCGACAGGGGGCATACAGCCCCAGCATTTT
CASSPTGGIQPQHF
>.|TRBJ2-6|.|TRBV6-5
TGTGCCAGCTCTAGGGGTGTTGGGGCCAACGTCCTGACTTTC
CASSRGVGANVLTF
>.|TRBJ2-5|once|TRBV2
TGTGCCAGCAACGAGTCCCCCGTGGAGACCCAGTACTTC
CASNESPVETQYF
>.|TRBJ1-2|medium-sized|TRBV2
TGTGCCAGCAGTGGAGGGTTAGTCTCTAACTATGGCTACACCTTC
CASSGGLVSNYGYTF
>.|TRBJ2-5|.|TRBV5-5
TGTGCCAGCAGCTGGCGGGCAGTTCAAGAGACCCAGTACTTC
CASSWRAVQETQYF
>TRBD1|TRBJ2-5|.|TRBV11-3
TGTGCCAGCAGCCGCAGGGGGCAGAAAGAGACCCAGTACTTC
CASSRRGQKETQYF
>.|TRBJ2-3|.|TRBV18
TGTGCCAGCTCACCACCTGGGGCGGGATTGAACTCAGATACGCAGTATTTT
CASSPPGAGLNSDTQYF
>TRBD1|TRBJ2-3|.|TRBV19
TGTGCCAGTAGTATAGCCGGGACAGCTGCAGATACGCAGTATTTT
CASSIAGTAADTQYF
>.|TRBJ1-3|.|TRBV11-3
TGTGCCAGCACCGGACAGAGCTCTGGAAACACCATATATTTT
CASTGQSSGNTIYF
>TRBD1|TRBJ2-2|.|TRBV5-4
TGTGCCAGCAGCTTTGACGGGACAGGGGTGCGCACCGGGGAGCTGTTTTTT
CASSFDGTGVRTGELFF
>.|TRBJ2-3|.|TRBV2
TGTGCCAGCACCGAAGCTGGCTCTAGCACAGATACGCAGTATTTT
CASTEAGSSTDTQYF
>.|TRBJ1-3|once|TRBV5-6
TGTGCCAGCCGACGAGGGCGGGCAAACACCATATATTTT
CASRRGRANTIYF
>.|TRBJ1-3|once|TRBV19
TGTGCCAGTAGTCGGGGGAAGGGAAACACCATATATTTT
CASSRGKGNTIYF
>TRBD2|TRBJ2-1|.|TRBV7-2
TGTGCCAGCAGTCGTGGGACTAGCCCCAACAATGAGCAGTTCTTC
CASSRGTSPNNEQFF
>.|TRBJ2-3|.|TRBV23-1
TGCGCCAGCAGTACACCTTGGGAGCGGTGCCGCCTCACAGATACGCAGTATTTT
CASSTPWERCRLTDTQYF
>.|TRBJ2-1|.|TRBV5-4
TGTGCCAGCAGCTTTCAGCTTGAGCAGTTCTTC
CASSFQLEQFF
>.|TRBJ2-7|.|TRBV19
TGTGCCAGTAGGGGGGTCCCGTCCTACGAGCAGTACTTC
CASRGVPSYEQYF
>.|TRBJ2-7|.|TRBV14
TGTGCCAGCAGCCACCACTACGAGCAGTACTTC
CASSHHYEQYF
>.|TRBJ1-1|few|TRBV5-8
TGTGCCAGCAGTCCCATTCTAGGTGGAGATGCGGACACTGAAGCTTTCTTT
CASSPILGGDADTEAFF
>TRBD2|TRBJ2-1|.|TRBV7-8
TGTGCCAGCAGCCCCCGGACTAGCGGGAGGAGGAATGAGCAGTTCTTC
CASSPRTSGRRNEQFF
>.|TRBJ2-2|.|TRBV29-1
TGCAGCGTTGGGGACGGGGAGCTGTTTTTT
CSVGDGELFF
>TRBD2|TRBJ2-1|.|TRBV6-4
TGTGCCAGCAGTGACTCGGCGGGAGGAGGGTACAATGAGCAGTTCTTC
CASSDSAGGGYNEQFF
>.|TRBJ2-1|.|TRBV7-2
TGTGCCAGCAGCCCCGGGAGTCGTACCTACAATGAGCAGTTCTTC
CASSPGSRTYNEQFF
>.|TRBJ2-1|.|TRBV7-6
TGTGCCAGCAGCTTGGTTACCGGGAATGACAATGAGCAGTTCTTC
CASSLVTGNDNEQFF
>TRBD2|TRBJ2-2|few|TRBV4-3
TGCGCCAGCAGCCAAGAGGCGGCGCTAGCGGGTAGATCGAACACCGGGGAGCTGTTTTTT
CASSQEAALAGRSNTGELFF
>TRBD1|TRBJ2-5|.|TRBV7-6
TGTGCCAGCAGCTTCTCGACAGGGTCCGAGACCCAGTACTTC
CASSFSTGSETQYF